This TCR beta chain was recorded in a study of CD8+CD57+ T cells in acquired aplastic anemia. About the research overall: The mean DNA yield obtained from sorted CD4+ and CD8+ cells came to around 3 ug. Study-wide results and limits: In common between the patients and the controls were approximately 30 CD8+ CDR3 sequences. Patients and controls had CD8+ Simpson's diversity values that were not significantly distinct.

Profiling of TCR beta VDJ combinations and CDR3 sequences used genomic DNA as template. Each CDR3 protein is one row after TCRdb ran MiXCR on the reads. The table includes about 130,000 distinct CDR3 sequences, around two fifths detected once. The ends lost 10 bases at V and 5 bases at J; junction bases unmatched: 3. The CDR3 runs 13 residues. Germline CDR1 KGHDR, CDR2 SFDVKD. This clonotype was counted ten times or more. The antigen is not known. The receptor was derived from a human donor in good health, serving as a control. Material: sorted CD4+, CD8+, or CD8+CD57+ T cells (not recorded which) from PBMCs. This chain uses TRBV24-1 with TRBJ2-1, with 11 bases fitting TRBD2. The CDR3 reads CATGLAENNEQFF. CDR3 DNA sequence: TGTGCCACGGGACTAGCGGAGAACAATGAGCAGTTCTTC.